The 12 T cell receptor beta chains given below trace back to one sample, sequenced in a study of cytomegalovirus exposure and HLA in healthy donors. The data were produced by immunoSEQ multiplex PCR, yet TCRdb's version contains in-frame clones alone and is incomplete. The sample yields 260,000 or so clones, roughly 88% seen once. Sequences were obtained from PBMCs. The receptors here all came from a woman aged 18-29 years in good health and CMV-seronegative.

The J gene is TRBJ1-2, the V gene TRBV20-1; no definite D call. CDR1 DFQATT and CDR2 SNEGSKA come from the germline V gene (reference sequence). Trimming shortened V by 7 bases and J by 5 bases, and 11 bases separated the two germline ends. The CDR3 loop spans 11 amino acids. DNA of the CDR3: TGCAGTGTTTGGGAGGTATATGGCTACACCTTC. It is translated as CSVWEVYGYTF.

Notes on this clone: The sample contains more than one DNA sequence encoding this CDR3. V is TRBV5-1 and J is TRBJ2-5; D possibly corresponds to TRBD2 (5 bases). This CDR3 has 12 residues. The germline V gene has CDR1 SGHRS and CDR2 YFSETQ. V lost 3 bases and J 5 bases, leaving 8 bases between the germline ends. CDR3 region: CASSSTRETQYF. The CDR3 region has the DNA TGCGCCAGCAGCTCCACTAGGGAGACCCAGTACTTC.

The chain is built from TRBV6-5 and TRBJ2-5, with D maybe TRBD2 (6 bases). The CDR3 covers 14 residues. Trimming pared 0 bases from V and 4 bases from J, leaving 9 bases between. Per germline, CDR1 MNHEY and CDR2 SVGAGI. CDR3 protein: CASSYSFGGETQYF. The DNA for the CDR3 is TGTGCCAGCAGTTACTCATTCGGGGGAGAGACCCAGTACTTC.

This clone appeared a few times. The V gene is TRBV25-1, the J gene TRBJ2-3; TRBD2 matches 8 bases. V lost 5 bases, J lost 0 bases, and 13 bases stayed unmatched. CDR3 length equals 18 residues. Germline loops: CDR1 MGHDK, CDR2 SYGVNS. The CDR3 here is CASSPRTSRAASTDTQYF. CDR3 bases: TGTGCCAGCAGTCCCCGGACTAGCCGAGCCGCTAGCACAGATACGCAGTATTTT.

The chain employs TRBV6-5 and TRBJ1-1, with D possibly TRBD1 on 6 matching bases. Germline CDR1 reads MNHEY; CDR2 reads SVGAGI. Deletions cut 6 bases from V and 1 base from J, with 12 bases between. The CDR3 extends over 14 amino acids. The CDR3 sequence is CASRYPGQNTEAFF. In DNA form, the CDR3 reads TGTGCCAGCAGATATCCGGGACAGAACACTGAAGCTTTCTTT.

The V call is TRBV15, the J call TRBJ1-4; weak D call: TRBD1 (6 bases). V lost 1 base, J lost 6 bases, and 18 bases lay in between. In germline, CDR1 is LNHNV, CDR2 YYDKDF (reference sequence). This CDR3 region has 17 residues. The CDR3 nucleotides read TGTGCCACCAGCAGAGTGGGGGGGGCGGAATTACATGAAAAACTGTTTTTT. Protein: CATSRVGGAELHEKLFF. Looking up the rest from reference TRBV15 and TRBJ1-4 gives the full variable domain: DAMVIQNPRYQVTQFGKPVTLSCSQTLNHNVMYWYQQKSSQAPKLLFHYYDKDFNNEADTPDNFQSRRPNTSFCFLDIRSPGLGDTAMYLCATSRVGGAELHEKLFFGSGTQLSVL.

This clone has a single count. V gene TRBV7-6 combines with J gene TRBJ2-3; D not certain. There are 16 residues in the CDR3. The germline gives CDR1 SGHVS, CDR2 FNYEAQ. Deletions cut 5 bases from V and 2 bases from J, with 17 bases between. CDR3 sequence: CASSRVMAKNTDTQYF. CDR3 coding DNA: TGTGCCAGCAGCCGGGTAATGGCCAAAAACACAGATACGCAGTATTTT.

The rearrangement links TRBV7-6 to TRBJ1-4, with 8 positions matching TRBD1. The CDR3 sequence is 14 residues long. V shed 3 bases and J 8 bases; nucleotides not matched to a gene: 5. CDR1 and CDR2 (germline): SGHVS, FNYEAQ. The CDR3 DNA is TGTGCCAGCAGCTTCCAGGGGGCCGGAGAAAAACTGTTTTTT. This codes for CASSFQGAGEKLFF.

This chain joins TRBV7-2 and TRBJ2-7; a possible D gene is TRBD1 (6 bases). This CDR3 region has 14 residues. Germline values: CDR1 SGHTA, CDR2 FQGNSA. V lost 5 bases, J lost 2 bases, and 13 bases lay in between. This CDR3 is CASSPRTVPYEQYF. The CDR3 nucleotides read TGTGCCAGCAGCCCTCGGACAGTCCCCTACGAGCAGTACTTC.

This sequence joins TRBV7-9 and TRBJ1-5, with a possible D match to TRBD1 (5 bases). Germline V lookup: CDR1 SEHNR, CDR2 FQNEAQ (reference sequence). This CDR3 region has 17 residues. Trimming cost V 6 bases and J 2 bases, with 20 bases left between them. The CDR3 nucleotides are TGTGCCAGCAGTCGTTACCAGCAGGGCGAGGGCAATCAGCCCCAGCATTTT. Translation gives CASSRYQQGEGNQPQHF.

The genes are TRBV4-1 and TRBJ2-6, with D possibly matching TRBD1 (6 bases). The CDR3 consists of 18 residues. Trimming took 2 bases from V and 1 from J, leaving 15 bases between them. Germline lookup yields CDR1 MGHRA and CDR2 YSYEKL. CDR3 coding DNA: TGCGCCAGCAGCCAATTACAGGGAAAGGGTTCTGGGGCCAACGTCCTGACTTTC. Translation gives CASSQLQGKGSGANVLTF.

V gene TRBV11-1 combines with J gene TRBJ2-1, with a tentative D call TRBD2 (6 bases). Trimming shortened V by 6 bases and J by 7 bases, and 13 bases separated the two germline ends. The CDR3 consists of 13 residues. The V gene's germline CDR1 is SGHAT and CDR2 FQDESV (reference sequence). The CDR3 is CASSGGKSNEQFF. CDR3 coding DNA: TGTGCCAGCAGTGGCGGGAAATCAAATGAGCAGTTCTTC.